These T cell receptor beta chains were read from a single sample in a study of identical twins. MiXCR, applied by TCRdb to the 5' RACE reads, yields one record per CDR3 protein. The data hold 300,000 to 400,000 distinct CDR3 sequences, with around 9% observed a single time. Material for sequencing was naive T cells sorted from blood. The receptors shown here come from a woman in her forties or fifties in good health. CDR3s include the opening cysteine and the closing phenylalanine or tryptophan. D genes are given only for firm matches. A clone size is listed for some rows: how often the clone was seen (once, few, many), or a class if it is expanded.

V	J	size	D	DNA	CDR3
TRBV5-1	TRBJ2-1	few	-	TGCGCCAGCAGCTTGCAGCGGGTCTCCTACAATGAGCAGTTCTTC	CASSLQRVSYNEQFF
TRBV5-1	TRBJ2-2	-	TRBD1	TGCGCCAGCGGCTTTCGGGGACAGGGGAGGACCGGGGAGCTGTTTTTT	CASGFRGQGRTGELFF
TRBV5-5	TRBJ2-1	many	-	TGTGCCAGCAGCTTGAGACATGAGCAGTTCTTC	CASSLRHEQFF
TRBV3-1	TRBJ2-2	-	-	TGTGCCAGCAGGCCGGGGGTCGGGGAGCTGTTTTTT	CASRPGVGELFF
TRBV6-5	TRBJ1-3	few	TRBD1	TGTGCCAGCAGCCACGGACAGGGCTCGTCTGGAAACACCATATATTTT	CASSHGQGSSGNTIYF
TRBV4-1	TRBJ2-3	-	-	TGCGCCAGCAGCCAAGGTTCCGGGACTGCACGTTTAGATACGCAGTATTTT	CASSQGSGTARLDTQYF
TRBV5-6	TRBJ2-1	few	-	TGTGCCAGCAGCTTAAGAGGGGCCCCCTACAATGAGCAGTTCTTC	CASSLRGAPYNEQFF
TRBV7-8	TRBJ2-5	-	TRBD1	TGTGCCAGCAGCCCCCGGGACAGGGGAGGGGAGACCCAGTACTTC	CASSPRDRGGETQYF
TRBV20-1	TRBJ1-1	few	-	TGCAGTGCTGAGGGTTTGTACACTGAAGCTTTCTTT	CSAEGLYTEAFF
TRBV12-3/TRBV12-4	TRBJ1-1	few	-	TGTGCCAACGTACTCCTGTGGAACACTGAAGCTTTCTTT	CANVLLWNTEAFF
TRBV4-1	TRBJ1-6	many	-	TGCGCCAGCAGCCAAGAGTCAGGCTCGGTGGGTTCACCCCTCCACTTT	CASSQESGSVGSPLHF
TRBV5-1	TRBJ2-7	many	-	TGCGCCAGCAGCTCAGAAGGACGCTACGAGCAGTACTTC	CASSSEGRYEQYF
TRBV27	TRBJ1-2	-	-	TGTGCCAGCAGTCCCAATCCCAGGGCGGGCTACGCCTTC	CASSPNPRAGYAF
TRBV5-1	TRBJ2-1	-	-	TGCGCCAGCAGCTTGCCCAGCAGAGGAGCCCCAAGCTCCTACAATGAGCAGTTCTTC	CASSLPSRGAPSSYNEQFF
TRBV12-3/TRBV12-4	TRBJ2-3	many	TRBD1	TGTGCCAGCAGTCCGACAGGGCCCGTAGATACGCAGTATTTT	CASSPTGPVDTQYF
TRBV27	TRBJ2-1	-	TRBD2	TGTGCCAGCAGTTCGGCTAGCTGGGGGGGAAATGAGCAGTTCTTC	CASSSASWGGNEQFF
TRBV4-1	TRBJ2-7	few	-	TGCGCCAGCAGCGCTCGAACAGGGACCTACGAGCAGTACTTC	CASSARTGTYEQYF
TRBV20-1	TRBJ2-7	-	TRBD2	TGCAGTGCTAGCGGGGGGGTCGGATACGAGCAGTACTTC	CSASGGVGYEQYF
TRBV6-6	TRBJ1-1	many	-	TGTGCCAGCAGTTACTCCTCAGGGGTAACTGAAGCTTTCTTT	CASSYSSGVTEAFF
TRBV29-1	TRBJ1-2	many	-	TGCAGCGTGAGGGGGGCCTTTGGTGGCTACACCTTC	CSVRGAFGGYTF
TRBV3-1	TRBJ2-1	few	TRBD1	TGTGCCAGCAGCCAAGCAGGGGGCAGTTCCTACAATGAGCAGTTCTTC	CASSQAGGSSYNEQFF
TRBV14	TRBJ2-1	many	-	TGTGCCAGCAGCCAATACGACAGATGGAACAATGAGCAGTTCTTC	CASSQYDRWNNEQFF
TRBV3-1	TRBJ2-5	-	TRBD2	TGTGCCAGCAGCCACTCGGGACTAGCGGGAGGGCCCGGGGAGACCCAGTACTTC	CASSHSGLAGGPGETQYF
TRBV2	TRBJ2-3	few	-	TGTGCCAGCAAGGGCGTATCACCTAGCACAGATACGCAGTATTTT	CASKGVSPSTDTQYF
TRBV11-2	TRBJ2-7	few	-	TGTGCCAGCAGCTTCAACAGGGACTACTCCTACGAGCAGTACTTC	CASSFNRDYSYEQYF
TRBV30	TRBJ2-1	few	TRBD2	TGTGCCTGGAGTACACTAGCGGGAGGGCCTAGTGAGCAGTTCTTC	CAWSTLAGGPSEQFF